In its sample, the clone carrying this T cell receptor beta chain is medium-sized. Its antigen is currently unknown. This entry comes from a study of regulatory dendritic cells for organ transplantation. The V gene end was trimmed by 6 bases and the J gene end by 4 bases; junction bases not matched to a gene: 6. The CDR3 is 14 residues long. From germline, CDR1 is MNHEY and CDR2 SVGAGI. Sorted subsets were CFSE-labeled and cultured roughly 5 days with allogeneic dendritic cells. Some clones are missing from TCRdb's copy, which holds only in-frame ones; the method was immunoSEQ multiplex PCR. The repertoire includes 6,000 to 8,500 clones, 65% to 75% of them detected once, and over 3.5% sits in the top ten. Study outcomes and limitations: Mature dendritic cells appeared to drive more memory CD8+ clonal expansion than regulatory ones.

This sequence originates from a human donor in good health. V usage is TRBV6-5 and J usage is TRBJ2-7, with 10 bases fitting TRBD1. The sequenced sample consisted of memory CD4+ T cells from blood cultured with dendritic cells. Subset of the sample: CD45RO+ memory T cells. CDR3 sequence reads: CASSFDRGHYEQYF. The DNA for the CDR3 is TGTGCCAGCAGCTTCGACAGGGGGCATTACGAGCAGTACTTC.